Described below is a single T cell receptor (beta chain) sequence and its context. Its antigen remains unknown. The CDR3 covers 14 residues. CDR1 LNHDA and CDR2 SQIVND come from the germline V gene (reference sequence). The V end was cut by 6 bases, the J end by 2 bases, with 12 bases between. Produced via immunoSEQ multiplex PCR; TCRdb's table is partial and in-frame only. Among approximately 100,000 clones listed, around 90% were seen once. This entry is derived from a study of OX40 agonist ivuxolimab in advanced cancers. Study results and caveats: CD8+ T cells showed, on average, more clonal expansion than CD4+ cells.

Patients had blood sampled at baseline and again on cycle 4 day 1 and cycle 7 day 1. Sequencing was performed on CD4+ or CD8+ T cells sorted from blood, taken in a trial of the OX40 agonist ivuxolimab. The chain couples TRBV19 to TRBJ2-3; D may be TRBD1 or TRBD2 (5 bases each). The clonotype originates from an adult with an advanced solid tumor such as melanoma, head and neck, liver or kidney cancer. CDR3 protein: CASRPRDPTDTQYF. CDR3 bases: TGTGCCAGTAGACCAAGGGACCCCACAGATACGCAGTATTTT.